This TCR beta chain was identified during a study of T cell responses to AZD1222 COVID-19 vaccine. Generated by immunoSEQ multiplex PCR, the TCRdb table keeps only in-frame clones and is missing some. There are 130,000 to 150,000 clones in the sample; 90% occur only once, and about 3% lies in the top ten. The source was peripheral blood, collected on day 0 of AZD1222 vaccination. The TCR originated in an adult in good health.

The CDR3 here is CASSYTRTGRLEQYF. The DNA for the CDR3 is TGTGCCAGCAGTTACACGCGGACGGGTCGGTTGGAGCAGTACTTC. This chain connects TRBV6-5 to TRBJ2-7; no reliable D call. Germline V gene sequence: CDR1 MNHEY, CDR2 SVGAGI. The CDR3 runs 15 residues. V lost 2 bases, J lost 7 bases, and 18 bases lay in between.